Below are 23 T cell receptor beta chains sequenced from a single sample in a study of Ad26.COV2.S vaccination and SARS-CoV-2 variants. Treatment reported: roughly 20 received Ad26.COV2.S at low or high dose, single or two shots; several received placebo; per-sample allocation not given. Specimen acquisition occurred on day 63 following the initial vaccine or placebo injection. Only in-frame clones appear in the TCRdb table, and some are missing; sequencing was by immunoSEQ multiplex PCR. The sample consists of roughly 400,000 clones, 89% of them appearing once. Sequenced here: peripheral blood, sampled in a trial of Ad26.COV2.S vaccine versus placebo. These receptors came from a person between 18 and 65 years old who received the Ad26.COV2.S COVID-19 vaccine or a placebo.

This chain uses TRBV11-1 with TRBJ1-1; D not certain. The V end lost 6 bases, the J end lost 2 bases, and 10 bases lay between the germline ends. This CDR3 spans 13 amino acids. Germline V gene data show CDR1 as SGHAT and CDR2 as FQDESV (reference sequence). The CDR3 loop reads CASRRTTNTEAFF. DNA for the CDR3: TGTGCCAGCAGGAGAACCACTAACACTGAAGCTTTCTTT.

The V and J genes are TRBV5-1 and TRBJ1-2; TRBD1 agrees at 7 bases. The CDR3 length is 14 residues. Trimming took 4 bases from V and 3 from J; bases not matched to a gene: 6. CDR1 and CDR2 from the germline V gene are SGHRS and YFSETQ. The CDR3 loop is CASSEPGTDYGYTF. The CDR3 coding sequence is TGCGCCAGCAGCGAACCCGGGACAGACTATGGCTACACCTTC. The full variable domain, completed using reference TRBV5-1 and TRBJ1-2, is KAGVTQTPRYLIKTRGQQVTLSCSPISGHRSVSWYQQTPGQGLQFLFEYFSETQRNKGNFPGRFSGRQFSNSRSEMNVSTLELGDSALYLCASSEPGTDYGYTFGSGTRLTVV.

The CDR3 DNA reads TGTGCCAGCAGCCCCCGGGACAGGGCAGTGGGCACAGATACGCAGTATTTT. Its translation is CASSPRDRAVGTDTQYF. J is TRBJ2-3 and V is TRBV13; 9 nucleotides line up with TRBD1. The germline CDR1 and CDR2 sequences are PRHDT and FYEKMQ (reference sequence). This CDR3 spans 17 amino acids. The V gene end was trimmed by 5 bases and the J gene end by 1 base; junction bases not matched to a gene: 10. Based on the CDR3 plus reference TRBV13 and TRBJ2-3, the full variable domain is AAGVIQSPRHLIKEKRETATLKCYPIPRHDTVYWYQQGPGQDPQFLISFYEKMQSDKGSIPDRFSAQQFSDYHSELNMSSLELGDSALYFCASSPRDRAVGTDTQYFGPGTRLTVL.

This clone has a handful of counts. The rearrangement joins TRBV4-1 to TRBJ1-4; the D is unclear. Deletions cut 4 bases from V and 2 bases from J, with 5 bases between. Germline V gene sequence: CDR1 MGHRA, CDR2 YSYEKL. The CDR3 length is 13 residues. In nucleotides, the CDR3 is TGCGCCAGCAGCCGTGTCACTAATGAAAAACTGTTTTTT. Translation gives CASSRVTNEKLFF.

The DNA of the CDR3 is TGTGCCACCAGAGTCGACTACAGGGGTACTAATGAAAAACTGTTTTTT. It codes for CATRVDYRGTNEKLFF. V gene TRBV15 combines with J gene TRBJ1-4; 7 bases are a match to TRBD1. This CDR3 has 16 residues. V shed 6 bases, J shed 2 bases, and the junction held 9 bases outside the gene matches. Per germline, CDR1 LNHNV and CDR2 YYDKDF (reference sequence). Using reference TRBV15 and TRBJ1-4 for the parts outside the CDR3, the full variable domain is DAMVIQNPRYQVTQFGKPVTLSCSQTLNHNVMYWYQQKSSQAPKLLFHYYDKDFNNEADTPDNFQSRRPNTSFCFLDIRSPGLGDTAMYLCATRVDYRGTNEKLFFGSGTQLSVL.

The J gene is TRBJ2-1, the V gene TRBV7-3, with D possibly being TRBD2 (5 bases). V was pared by 5 bases and J by 1 base, with 12 bases between. Germline V gene sequence: CDR1 SGHTA, CDR2 FQGTGA. The CDR3 runs 15 residues. The CDR3 DNA is TGTGCCAGCAGCGAACCGGGAAGGTCCTACAATGAGCAGTTCTTC. It yields the protein CASSEPGRSYNEQFF.

J is TRBJ2-1 and V is TRBV10-2, with TRBD2 matching 9 bases. This CDR3 has 18 amino acids. J lost 2 bases, V lost 4 bases, and 12 bases had no gene match. Germline CDR1 reads WSHSY; CDR2 reads SAAADI. The DNA of the CDR3 is TGCGCCAGCAGTGTACTGGGAGCGGGAGGCTCCGCCTACAATGAGCAGTTCTTC. This gives the protein CASSVLGAGGSAYNEQFF.

The V call is TRBV11-2, the J call TRBJ2-1; D ambiguous. The germline V gene has CDR1 SGHAT and CDR2 FQNNGV. The germline V and J ends were trimmed by 1 base and 3 bases, with 4 bases remaining between them. This CDR3 region has 13 residues. For the CDR3, the DNA is TGTGCCAGCAGCTTAGCGGTCTACAATGAGCAGTTCTTC. It encodes CASSLAVYNEQFF. Complete variable domain (other parts from reference TRBV11-2 and TRBJ2-1): EAGVAQSPRYKIIEKRQSVAFWCNPISGHATLYWYQQILGQGPKLLIQFQNNGVVDDSQLPKDRFSAERLKGVDSTLKIQPAKLEDSAVYLCASSLAVYNEQFFGPGTRLTVL.

The chain uses TRBV30 and TRBJ1-1; D is unresolved. CDR1 and CDR2 from the germline V gene are GTSNPN and SVGIG (reference sequence). The CDR3 has 14 amino acids. V lost 3 bases to trimming and J lost 1 base, with 12 bases between them. CDR3 nucleotides: TGTGCCTGGAGCCTTGCCAGTTCGAACACTGAAGCTTTCTTT. The encoded protein is CAWSLASSNTEAFF.

This chain links TRBV5-5 with TRBJ2-3; TRBD2 might be the D (6 bases). Germline V gives CDR1 SGHKS, CDR2 YYEKEE (reference sequence). V dropped 4 bases and J dropped 1 base, with 13 bases sitting between them. CDR3 length: 15 amino acids. The CDR3 region is CASSTRLGRTDTQYF. CDR3 sequence (DNA): TGTGCCAGCAGCACAAGACTAGGGCGCACAGATACGCAGTATTTT.

This clone was seen a single time. The genes are TRBV6-2 or TRBV6-3 and TRBJ1-6; TRBD1 might be the D (5 bases). The CDR3 is 18 amino acids. In germline, CDR1 is MNHEY, CDR2 SVGEGT. Trimming took off 2 bases at V and 3 bases at J, with 17 bases between the two ends. The CDR3 sequence: CASSYGPQQEFYNSPLHF. In nucleotides, the CDR3 is TGTGCCAGCAGTTACGGGCCTCAACAGGAGTTCTATAATTCACCCCTCCACTTT.

This chain connects TRBV6-5 to TRBJ2-7; D is uncertain. The V gene's germline CDR1 is MNHEY and CDR2 SVGAGI. V dropped 5 bases and J dropped 1 base, with 15 bases sitting between them. This CDR3 contains 15 residues. This chain's CDR3 is CASSPTPWDSYEQYF. The DNA for the CDR3 is TGTGCCAGCAGTCCTACCCCTTGGGATTCCTACGAGCAGTACTTC.

The chain joins TRBV3-1 (or the pseudogene TRBV3-2) to TRBJ1-1; D gene ambiguous. V lost 0 bases and J 1 base, leaving 12 bases between the germline ends. This CDR3 region has 16 residues. Germline V CDR1 and CDR2: LGHDT, YNNKEL (reference sequence). CDR3 sequence reads: CASSQDPAGGNTEAFF. Here the CDR3 DNA reads TGTGCCAGCAGCCAAGACCCCGCAGGAGGGAACACTGAAGCTTTCTTT.

The chain has TRBV7-8 and TRBJ2-1; TRBD2 matches at 9 bases. The germline V gene has CDR1 SGHVS and CDR2 FQNEAQ. CDR3 length: 17 amino acids. With V trimmed by 5 bases and J by 4 bases, 12 bases remained unmatched. Here the CDR3 reads CASSRAAGTSRYNEQFF. CDR3 nucleotide sequence: TGTGCCAGCAGCCGAGCGGCTGGGACTAGCCGGTACAATGAGCAGTTCTTC.

The chain couples TRBV19 to TRBJ1-5; 9 bases match TRBD1. Germline CDR1 and CDR2: LNHDA and SQIVND (reference sequence). J was trimmed by 7 bases and V by 4 bases; bases with no gene match: 8. The CDR3 runs to 15 residues. This CDR3 is CASSTDRGGRQPQHF. The CDR3 bases are TGTGCCAGTAGTACGGACAGGGGCGGAAGGCAGCCCCAGCATTTT.

The CDR3 reads CASGQGSGNTIYF. Here the CDR3 DNA reads TGTGCCAGCGGACAGGGCTCTGGAAACACCATATATTTT. The rearrangement links TRBV11-3 to TRBJ1-3; 8 bases map to TRBD1. The CDR3 sequence is 13 residues long. V lost 8 bases and J lost 0; bases outside the gene matches: 0. Germline V lookup: CDR1 SGHNT, CDR2 YENEEA.

This clone was found many times. V is TRBV10-1 and J is TRBJ1-2, with D unclear. The CDR3 has 13 residues. V gave up 0 bases and J gave up 8 bases, with 10 bases separating them. Germline V gene sequence: CDR1 WNHNN, CDR2 SYGVQD (reference sequence). The CDR3 region has the DNA TGCGCCAGCAGTGAGTCCGTCTCCGCGGGCTACACCTTC. Amino acids: CASSESVSAGYTF.

There are a few counts of this clone. The chain links TRBV2 to TRBJ1-2; D is unclear. Per germline, CDR1 SNHLY and CDR2 FYNNEI. V shed 6 bases and J shed 1 base, with 9 bases lying between them. The CDR3 consists of 13 residues. This chain's CDR3 is CASSEKSNYGYTF. CDR3 DNA sequence: TGTGCCAGCAGCGAGAAGAGTAACTATGGCTACACCTTC.

The chain couples TRBV21-1 to TRBJ2-3; TRBD2, as called in the table, went unchecked against the DNA. TRBV21-1 is a known pseudogene. The CDR3 consists of 19 residues. CDR3: CASSKGRTSGLSSTDTQYF. DNA of the CDR3: TGTGCCAGCAGCAAAGGGAGAACTAGCGGACTATCGAGCACAGATACGCAGTATTTT.

The chain employs TRBV18 and TRBJ2-1; 11 bases are a match to TRBD1. The length of the CDR3 is 16 residues. Germline V gene sequence: CDR1 KGHSH, CDR2 LQKENI. V gave up 7 bases and J gave up 0 bases; unmatched junction bases: 5. The CDR3 sequence: CASLTGTGGSYNEQFF. CDR3 coding DNA: TGTGCCAGCTTGACCGGGACAGGGGGCTCCTACAATGAGCAGTTCTTC. Using reference TRBV18 and TRBJ2-1 for the parts outside the CDR3, the full variable domain is NAGVMQNPRHLVRRRGQEARLRCSPMKGHSHVYWYRQLPEEGLKFMVYLQKENIIDESGMPKERFSAEFPKEGPSILRIQQVVRGDSAAYFCASLTGTGGSYNEQFFGPGTRLTVL.

The chain employs TRBV7-2 and TRBJ2-7, with D unresolved. V was clipped by 1 base and J by 4 bases, with 14 bases between them. Germline CDR1 SGHTA, CDR2 FQGNSA. This CDR3 has 15 residues. In nucleotides, the CDR3 is TGTGCCAGCAGCTTAGAGTCTACCCTCACTTACGAGCAGTACTTC. Its translation is CASSLESTLTYEQYF.

DNA for the CDR3: TGTGTCAGAAGCTTATTACACCAGGAGGGCAATGAGCAGTTCTTC. This translates into CVRSLLHQEGNEQFF. The J gene is TRBJ2-1, the V gene TRBV7-5; the table's D call, TRBD2, has no DNA check behind it. TRBV7-5 is reported as a pseudogene. The CDR3 is 15 amino acids.

This chain connects TRBV5-1 to TRBJ1-4; perhaps TRBD1 as D (5 bases). Trimming removed 2 bases at V and 11 bases at J, with 13 bases between. The CDR3 extends over 13 amino acids. Germline V lookup: CDR1 SGHRS, CDR2 YFSETQ. In DNA, the CDR3 is TGCGCCAGCAGCTTAAATGAAGGGGCTAAACTGTTTTTT. Translating gives CASSLNEGAKLFF. The full variable domain, completed using reference TRBV5-1 and TRBJ1-4, is KAGVTQTPRYLIKTRGQQVTLSCSPISGHRSVSWYQQTPGQGLQFLFEYFSETQRNKGNFPGRFSGRQFSNSRSEMNVSTLELGDSALYLCASSLNEGAKLFFGSGTQLSVL.